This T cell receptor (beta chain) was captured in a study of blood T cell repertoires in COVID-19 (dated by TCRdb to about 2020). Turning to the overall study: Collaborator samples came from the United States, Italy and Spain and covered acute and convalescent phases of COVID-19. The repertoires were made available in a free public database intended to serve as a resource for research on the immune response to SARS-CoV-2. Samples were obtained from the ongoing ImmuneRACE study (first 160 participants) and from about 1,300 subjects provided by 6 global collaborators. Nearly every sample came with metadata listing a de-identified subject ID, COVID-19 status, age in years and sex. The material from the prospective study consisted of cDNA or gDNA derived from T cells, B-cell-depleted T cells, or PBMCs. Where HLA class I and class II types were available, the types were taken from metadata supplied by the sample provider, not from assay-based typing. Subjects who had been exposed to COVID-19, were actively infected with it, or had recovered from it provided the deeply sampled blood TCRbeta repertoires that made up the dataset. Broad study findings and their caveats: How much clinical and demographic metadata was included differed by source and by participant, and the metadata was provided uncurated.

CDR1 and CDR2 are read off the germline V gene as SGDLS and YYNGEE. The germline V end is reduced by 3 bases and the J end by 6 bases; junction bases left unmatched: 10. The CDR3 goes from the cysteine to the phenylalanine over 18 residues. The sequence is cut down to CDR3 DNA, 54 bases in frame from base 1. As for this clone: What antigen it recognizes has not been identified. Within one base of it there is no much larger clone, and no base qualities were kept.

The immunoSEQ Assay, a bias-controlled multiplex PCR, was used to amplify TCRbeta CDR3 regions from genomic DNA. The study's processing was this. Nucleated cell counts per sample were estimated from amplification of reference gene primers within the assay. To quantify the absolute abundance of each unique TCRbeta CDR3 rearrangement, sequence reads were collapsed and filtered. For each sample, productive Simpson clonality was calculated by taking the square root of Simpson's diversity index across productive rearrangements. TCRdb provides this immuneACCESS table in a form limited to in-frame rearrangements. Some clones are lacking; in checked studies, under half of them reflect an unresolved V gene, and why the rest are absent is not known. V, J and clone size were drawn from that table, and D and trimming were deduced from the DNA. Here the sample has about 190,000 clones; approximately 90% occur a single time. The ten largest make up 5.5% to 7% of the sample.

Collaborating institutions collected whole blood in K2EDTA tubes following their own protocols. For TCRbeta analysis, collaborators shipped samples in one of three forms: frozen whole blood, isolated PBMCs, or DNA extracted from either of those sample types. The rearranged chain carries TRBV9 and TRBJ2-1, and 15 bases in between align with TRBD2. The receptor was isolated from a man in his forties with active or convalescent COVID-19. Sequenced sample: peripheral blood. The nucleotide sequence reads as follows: TGTGCCAGCAGCGAGGAGGCCGGGACTAGCGGGAGGAGCAATGAGCAGTTCTTC. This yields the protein CASSEEAGTSGRSNEQFF.